These 8 T cell receptor beta chains were sequenced from one sample in a study of regulatory T cells in long-lasting Graves disease. As for time point: persistent/refractory GD, antithyroid drugs over 5 years with positive TRAb. Extracted RNA from PBMCs served as the source of the TCR library. Building the TCR beta libraries relied on iRepertoire HTBI primers, and CDR3 regions underwent Arm-PCR. Each CDR3 protein is one row after TCRdb ran MiXCR on the multiplex PCR reads. The sample lists about 400,000 distinct CDR3 sequences; less than 25% were seen once. Sequencing used peripheral blood mononuclear cells (PBMCs), obtained when the disease was refractory, from a patient treated with antithyroid drugs. These TCRs come from a female donor with Graves disease.

This clonotype has a count of ten or more. J is TRBJ1-3 and V is TRBV28; D gene uncertain. Between the trimmed V and J ends, which lost 7 bases and 4 bases, there was a span of 20 bases. Germline CDR1 MDHEN, CDR2 SYDVKM. This CDR3 has 16 amino acids. The chain's CDR3 is CASKPATPSPGNTIYF. In DNA, the CDR3 is TGTGCCAGCAAACCTGCGACACCTTCGCCGGGAAACACCATATATTTT.

As concerns this clonotype: A single base is all that separates this from a far larger clone, so a read error is likely. The conserved phenylalanine or tryptophan is not found at the CDR3 terminus, so this likely reflects a read error. This chain uses TRBV12-3 or TRBV12-4 with TRBJ2-7; D possibly uses TRBD1 or TRBD2 (5 bases each). V was trimmed by 6 bases and J by 3 bases, leaving 9 bases between them. The CDR3 extends over 12 amino acids. CDR3 region: CASSPGGYEQYL. The CDR3 DNA reads as TGTGCCAGCAGCCCTGGGGGCTACGAGCAGTACCTC.

This clonotype was detected only a few times. The chain uses TRBV6-2 or TRBV6-3 and TRBJ1-6; D remains unclear. Germline V gene lookup returns CDR1 MNHEY and CDR2 SVGEGT. V lost 2 bases and J lost 5, with 7 bases in between. This CDR3 has 14 amino acids. The CDR3 reads CASSYRSDNSPLHF. As DNA, the CDR3 is TGTGCCAGCAGTTACCGGTCAGATAATTCACCCCTCCACTTT.

The V and J genes are TRBV12-3 or TRBV12-4 and TRBJ1-4; TRBD1 might be the D (5 bases). This CDR3 is 14 amino acids long. Trimming pared 4 bases from V and 14 bases from J, leaving 20 bases between. CDR3 sequence reads: CASSYSGTWEALFF. CDR3 DNA sequence: TGTGCCAGCAGTTACTCCGGGACCTGGGAAGCGCTGTTTTTT.

This clonotype has just a few counts. The rearrangement links TRBV20-1 to TRBJ2-7; TRBD2 agrees at 9 bases. V was clipped by 2 bases and J by 2 bases; unmatched bases: 4. Germline V gene lookup returns CDR1 DFQATT and CDR2 SNEGSKA (reference sequence). This CDR3 has 14 residues. Here the CDR3 DNA reads TGCAGTGCTAGAAAGCTAGCGGGACCCTACGAGCAGTACTTC. Translating it yields CSARKLAGPYEQYF.

The V and J genes are TRBV5-1 and TRBJ2-2; 7 nucleotides line up with TRBD2. The J segment lost 6 bases and the V segment lost 3 bases, leaving 2 bases of the junction unmatched. The CDR3 contains 13 residues. Germline V gene lookup returns CDR1 SGHRS and CDR2 YFSETQ. The CDR3 sequence is CASSSTSAGELFF. In DNA form, the CDR3 reads TGCGCCAGCAGCTCCACTAGCGCCGGGGAGCTGTTTTTT.

Only a few counts were recorded for this clonotype. V usage is TRBV13 and J usage is TRBJ2-3; 10 bases line up with TRBD2. The CDR3 has 16 residues. CDR1 PRHDT and CDR2 FYEKMQ come from the germline V gene (reference sequence). V trimming: 6 bases; J trimming: 2 bases; junction bases outside the gene matches: 8. The CDR3 protein is CASRPVAGGHTDTQYF. CDR3 DNA: TGTGCCAGCAGACCCGTAGCGGGAGGACACACAGATACGCAGTATTTT.

This clonotype was seen repeatedly, ten times or more. J is TRBJ2-2 and V is TRBV27; 10 bases agree with TRBD2. V dropped 5 bases and J dropped 4; count of bases not matched to a gene: 4. There are 15 residues in the CDR3. Germline V gene sequence: CDR1 MNHEY, CDR2 SMNVEV (reference sequence). The CDR3 bases are TGTGCCAGCAGTCTCCCTAGCGGGGGCACCGGGGAGCTGTTTTTT. The encoded protein is CASSLPSGGTGELFF.